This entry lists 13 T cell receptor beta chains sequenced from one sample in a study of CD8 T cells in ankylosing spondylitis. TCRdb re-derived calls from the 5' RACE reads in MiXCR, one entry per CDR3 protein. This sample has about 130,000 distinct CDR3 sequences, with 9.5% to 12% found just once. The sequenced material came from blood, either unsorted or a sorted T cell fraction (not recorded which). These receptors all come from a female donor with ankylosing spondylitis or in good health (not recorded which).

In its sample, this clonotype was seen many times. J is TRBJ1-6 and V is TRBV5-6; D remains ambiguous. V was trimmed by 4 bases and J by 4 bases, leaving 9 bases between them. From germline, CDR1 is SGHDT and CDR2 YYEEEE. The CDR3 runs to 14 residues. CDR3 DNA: TGTGCCAGCAGCCTCGGACGGTATAATTCACCCCTCCACTTT. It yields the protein CASSLGRYNSPLHF. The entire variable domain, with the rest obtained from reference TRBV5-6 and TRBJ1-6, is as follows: DAGVTQSPTHLIKTRGQQVTLRCSPKSGHDTVSWYQQALGQGPQFIFQYYEEEERQRGNFPDRFSGHQFPNYSSELNVNALLLGDSALYLCASSLGRYNSPLHFGNGTRLTVT.

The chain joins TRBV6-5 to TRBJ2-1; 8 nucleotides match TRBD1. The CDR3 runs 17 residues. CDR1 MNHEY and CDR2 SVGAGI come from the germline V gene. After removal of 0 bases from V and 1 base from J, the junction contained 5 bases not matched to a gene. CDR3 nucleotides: TGTGCCAGCAGTTACTCGATAGGACAGGGTTCCTACAATGAGCAGTTCTTC. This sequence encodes CASSYSIGQGSYNEQFF.

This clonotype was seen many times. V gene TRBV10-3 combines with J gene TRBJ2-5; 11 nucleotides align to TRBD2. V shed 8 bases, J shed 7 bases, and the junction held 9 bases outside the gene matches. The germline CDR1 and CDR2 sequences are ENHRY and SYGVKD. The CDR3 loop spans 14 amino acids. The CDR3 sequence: CAILATSGVRTQYF. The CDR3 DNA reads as TGTGCCATCTTAGCGACTAGCGGGGTCCGGACCCAGTACTTC.

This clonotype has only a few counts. CDR3 sequence reads: CASSGGQYTEAFF. CDR3 in DNA: TGCGCCAGCAGCGGAGGACAATACACTGAAGCTTTCTTT. This sequence joins TRBV5-1 and TRBJ1-1; maybe TRBD1 (5 bases). There are 13 residues in the CDR3. Trimming took off 4 bases at V and 3 bases at J, with 10 bases between the two ends. Germline CDR1 and CDR2: SGHRS and YFSETQ.

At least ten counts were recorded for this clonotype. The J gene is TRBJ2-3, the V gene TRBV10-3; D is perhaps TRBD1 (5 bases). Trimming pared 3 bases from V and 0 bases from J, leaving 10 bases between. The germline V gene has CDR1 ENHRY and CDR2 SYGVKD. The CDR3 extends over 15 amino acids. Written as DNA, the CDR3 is TGTGCCATCAGTGAAGGACACCAGAGCACAGATACGCAGTATTTT. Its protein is CAISEGHQSTDTQYF.

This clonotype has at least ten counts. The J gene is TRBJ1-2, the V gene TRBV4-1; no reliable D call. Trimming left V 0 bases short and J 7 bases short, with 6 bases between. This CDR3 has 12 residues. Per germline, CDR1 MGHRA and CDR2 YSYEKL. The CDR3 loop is CASSQDMGGYTF. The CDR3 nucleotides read TGCGCCAGCAGCCAAGACATGGGTGGCTACACCTTC.

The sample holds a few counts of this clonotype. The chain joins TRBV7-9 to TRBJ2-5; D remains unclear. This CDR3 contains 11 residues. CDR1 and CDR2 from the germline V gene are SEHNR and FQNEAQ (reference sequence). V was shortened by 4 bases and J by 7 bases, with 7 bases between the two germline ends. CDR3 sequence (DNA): TGTGCCAGCAGCTCCGCTAGGACCCAGTACTTC. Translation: CASSSARTQYF. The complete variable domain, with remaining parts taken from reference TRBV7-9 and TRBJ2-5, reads DTGVSQNPRHKITKRGQNVTFRCDPISEHNRLYWYRQTLGQGPEFLTYFQNEAQLEKSRLLSDRFSAERPKGSFSTLEIQRTEQGDSAMYLCASSSARTQYFGPGTRLLVL.

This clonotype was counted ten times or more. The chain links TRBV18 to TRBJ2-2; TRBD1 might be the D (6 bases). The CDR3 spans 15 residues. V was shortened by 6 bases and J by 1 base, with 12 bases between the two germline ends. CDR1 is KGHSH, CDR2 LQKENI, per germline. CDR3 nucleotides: TGTGCCAGCTCTCGAATGGGACAGAACACCGGGGAGCTGTTTTTT. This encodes CASSRMGQNTGELFF.

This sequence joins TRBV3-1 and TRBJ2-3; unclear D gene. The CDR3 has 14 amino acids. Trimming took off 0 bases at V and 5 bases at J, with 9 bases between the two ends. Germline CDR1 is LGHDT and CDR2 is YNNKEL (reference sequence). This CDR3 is CASSQDPWGDTQYF. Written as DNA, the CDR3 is TGTGCCAGCAGCCAAGATCCCTGGGGAGATACGCAGTATTTT.

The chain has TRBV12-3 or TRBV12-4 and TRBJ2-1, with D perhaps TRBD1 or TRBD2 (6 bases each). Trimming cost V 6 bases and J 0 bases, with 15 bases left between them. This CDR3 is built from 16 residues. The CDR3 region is CASRLFGGLSYNEQFF. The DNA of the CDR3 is TGTGCCAGCAGACTATTCGGGGGCCTCTCCTACAATGAGCAGTTCTTC.

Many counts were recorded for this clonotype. In nucleotides, the CDR3 is TGCAGTGCATCCCCCGGACTAGCTGGCGCCGGGGGTACGCAGTATTTT. Amino acid sequence: CSASPGLAGAGGTQYF. This chain uses TRBV20-1 with TRBJ2-3, with 8 nucleotides matching TRBD2. Germline CDR1 and CDR2: DFQATT and SNEGSKA (reference sequence). J gave up 8 bases and V 6 bases, and 19 bases lay outside the gene matches. This CDR3 is 16 amino acids long.

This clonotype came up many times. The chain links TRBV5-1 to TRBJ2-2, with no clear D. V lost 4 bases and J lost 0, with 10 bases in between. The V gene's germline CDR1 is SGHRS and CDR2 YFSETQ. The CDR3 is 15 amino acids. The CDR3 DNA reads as TGCGCCAGCAGCGTTCAGACAACGAACACCGGGGAGCTGTTTTTT. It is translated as CASSVQTTNTGELFF.

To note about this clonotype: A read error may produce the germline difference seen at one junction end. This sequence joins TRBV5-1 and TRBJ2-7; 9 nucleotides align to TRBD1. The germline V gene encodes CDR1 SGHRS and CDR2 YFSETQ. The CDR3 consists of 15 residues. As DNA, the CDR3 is TGCGCCAACAGCTACGGGACAGGGAGGTCGTACGAGCAGTACTTC. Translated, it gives CANSYGTGRSYEQYF. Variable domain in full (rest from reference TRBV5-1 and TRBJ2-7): KAGVTQTPRYLIKTRGQQVTLSCSPISGHRSVSWYQQTPGQGLQFLFEYFSETQRNKGNFPGRFSGRQFSNSRSEMNVSTLELGDSALYLCANSYGTGRSYEQYFGPGTRLTVT.